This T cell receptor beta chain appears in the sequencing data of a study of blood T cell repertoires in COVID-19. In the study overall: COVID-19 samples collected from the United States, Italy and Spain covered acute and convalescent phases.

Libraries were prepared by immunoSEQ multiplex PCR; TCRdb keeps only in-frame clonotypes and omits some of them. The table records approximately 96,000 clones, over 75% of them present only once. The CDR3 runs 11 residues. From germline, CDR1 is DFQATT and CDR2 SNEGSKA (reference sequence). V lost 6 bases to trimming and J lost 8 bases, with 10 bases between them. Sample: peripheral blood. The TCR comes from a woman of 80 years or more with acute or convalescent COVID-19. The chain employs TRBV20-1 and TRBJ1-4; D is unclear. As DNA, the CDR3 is TGCAGTGCCGAGGGAGACGAAAAACTGTTTTTT. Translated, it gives CSAEGDEKLFF.